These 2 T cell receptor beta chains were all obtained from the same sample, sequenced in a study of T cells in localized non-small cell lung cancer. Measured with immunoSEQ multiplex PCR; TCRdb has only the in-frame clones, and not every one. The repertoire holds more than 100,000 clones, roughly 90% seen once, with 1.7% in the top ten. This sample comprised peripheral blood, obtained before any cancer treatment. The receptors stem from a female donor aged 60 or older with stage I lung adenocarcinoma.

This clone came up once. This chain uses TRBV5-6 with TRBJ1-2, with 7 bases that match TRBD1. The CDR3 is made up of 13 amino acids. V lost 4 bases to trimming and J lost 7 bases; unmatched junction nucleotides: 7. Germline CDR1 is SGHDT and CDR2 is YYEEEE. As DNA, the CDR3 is TGTGCCAGCAGCGAGACAGGGAAGGGTGGCTACACCTTC. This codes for CASSETGKGGYTF.

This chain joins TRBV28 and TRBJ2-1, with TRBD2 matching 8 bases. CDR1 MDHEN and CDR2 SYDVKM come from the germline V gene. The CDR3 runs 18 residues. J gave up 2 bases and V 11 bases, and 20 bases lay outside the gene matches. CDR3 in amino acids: CASSREGVSGYTYNEQFF. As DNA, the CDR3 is TGTGCCTCCAGCCGGGAGGGGGTGAGCGGGTATACCTACAATGAGCAGTTCTTC.